This TCR beta chain was documented in a study of Graves' ophthalmopathy and Graves' hyperthyroidism. The CDR3 length is 15 residues. Looked up from germline, CDR1 is SEHNR and CDR2 is FQNEAQ (reference sequence). RNA transcripts yielded amplified TCR beta CDR3 regions. Second-round multiplex PCR came after first-round RT-PCR with HTBI primers. TCRdb recomputed calls from the multiplex PCR reads with MiXCR, one row per CDR3 protein. This repertoire shows about 740,000 distinct CDR3 sequences, around 40% found once; its top ten account for around 40%. An approximately 9.8 ml volume of fresh peripheral blood provided the PBMCs. For this clonotype: A much larger clonotype is one base distant, so this may be a read error.

The sequence derives from an adult man with Graves' ophthalmopathy. Sequenced material: peripheral blood. The chain has TRBV7-9 and TRBJ1-4; D not resolved. CDR3 DNA: TGTGTCAGCAGCTTAGGTGCAGGCCTGAATGAAAAACTGTTTTTT. It is translated as CVSSLGAGLNEKLFF.